Listed here are 10 T cell receptor beta chains from one sample, sequenced in a study of blood T cell repertoires in COVID-19. Using immunoSEQ multiplex PCR, the repertoire was profiled, and TCRdb retains in-frame clones only, with some absent. The sample contains about 210,000 clones, just over 90% of which appear only once. The sample was peripheral blood. Receptors originate from a young man with acute or convalescent COVID-19.

V is TRBV28 and J is TRBJ1-5; 7 nucleotides line up with TRBD1. Germline CDR1 is MDHEN and CDR2 is SYDVKM. This CDR3 has 15 amino acids. The J segment lost 6 bases and the V segment lost 2 bases, leaving 7 bases of the junction unmatched. In DNA form, the CDR3 reads TGTGCCAGCAGTTTAGTAAGACAGGGAAGTCAGCCCCAGCATTTT. It is translated as CASSLVRQGSQPQHF.

The gene calls are TRBV10-3 and TRBJ1-1; D is possibly TRBD1 (6 bases). This CDR3 is built from 15 residues. The V end was cut by 4 bases, the J end by 0 bases, with 12 bases between. Germline CDR1 and CDR2: ENHRY and SYGVKD. The CDR3 is CAISGKTGLNTEAFF. The CDR3 DNA sequence: TGTGCCATCAGTGGGAAGACAGGTTTGAACACTGAAGCTTTCTTT.

The chain couples TRBV6-6 to TRBJ1-2; D is perhaps TRBD1 (5 bases). The CDR3 is 12 residues long. The ends were cut back, 2 bases at V and 7 bases at J, with 8 bases in the middle. Per germline, CDR1 MNHNY and CDR2 SVGAGI (reference sequence). The CDR3 is CASSYEDIGYTF. The CDR3, as DNA: TGTGCCAGCAGTTACGAGGACATTGGCTACACCTTC.

The genes are TRBV5-5 and TRBJ1-3; perhaps TRBD1 as D (6 bases). The V gene's germline CDR1 is SGHKS and CDR2 YYEKEE (reference sequence). Between the trimmed V and J ends, which lost 4 bases and 1 base, there was a span of 9 bases. CDR3 length: 14 residues. This CDR3 reads CASSLQGSGNTIYF. The CDR3, as DNA: TGTGCCAGCAGCCTACAGGGATCTGGAAACACCATATATTTT.

There are a few counts of this clone. The rearrangement uses TRBV28 and TRBJ1-3; weak D call: TRBD1 (6 bases). Germline V gives CDR1 MDHEN, CDR2 SYDVKM. V lost 7 bases to trimming and J lost 0 bases, with 10 bases between them. This CDR3 has 14 amino acids. CDR3 nucleotides: TGTGCCAGCACCACAGGGAGCTCTGGAAACACCATATATTTT. Translating it yields CASTTGSSGNTIYF. The full variable domain, its missing parts supplied by reference TRBV28 and TRBJ1-3, is DVKVTQSSRYLVKRTGEKVFLECVQDMDHENMFWYRQDPGLGLRLIYFSYDVKMKEKGDIPEGYSVSREKKERFSLILESASTNQTSMYLCASTTGSSGNTIYFGEGSWLTVV.

For this clone: A junction end diverges from the germline sequence, so it may reflect a read error. V usage is TRBV18 and J usage is TRBJ1-1; 8 nucleotides agree with TRBD1. This CDR3 has 16 residues. Looked up from germline, CDR1 is KGHSH and CDR2 is LQKENI. DNA of the CDR3: TGTGCCAGCTCACCACTCCCGACAGGGGTGAATACTGAAGCTTTCTTT. Protein: CASSPLPTGVNTEAFF.

The chain employs TRBV18 and TRBJ1-2, with 8 bases aligning to TRBD1. Germline V gives CDR1 KGHSH, CDR2 LQKENI. Losses at the gene ends were 3 bases for V and 6 bases for J; bases not matched to a gene: 6. This CDR3 comprises 14 residues. CDR3 DNA: TGTGCCAGCTCACCCTCAGGGGGCTATGATGGCTACACCTTC. Translating gives CASSPSGGYDGYTF.

The chain uses TRBV7-2 and TRBJ2-1; TRBD2 agrees at 7 bases. Germline CDR1 and CDR2: SGHTA and FQGNSA. This CDR3 spans 12 amino acids. The V gene end was trimmed by 1 base and the J gene end by 15 bases; junction bases not matched to a gene: 6. The CDR3 sequence: CASSLGGLELFF. The CDR3 bases are TGTGCCAGCAGCTTAGGCGGACTAGAGTTGTTCTTC.

J is TRBJ1-2 and V is TRBV12-3 or TRBV12-4; D not resolved. Between the trimmed V and J ends, which lost 3 bases and 7 bases, there was a span of 12 bases. This CDR3 comprises 13 residues. CDR3 coding DNA: TGTGCCAGCAGTTTTCGCCTAGGAAGTGGCTACACCTTC. Translated, it gives CASSFRLGSGYTF.

J is TRBJ2-3 and V is TRBV28; no clear D. The CDR3 is 16 residues long. Germline V gene sequence: CDR1 MDHEN, CDR2 SYDVKM. V was cut by 7 bases and J by 0 bases, with 17 bases left in between. For the CDR3, the DNA is TGTGCCAGCACCCCTGCGACCCCCGGGAGCACAGATACGCAGTATTTT. Translation: CASTPATPGSTDTQYF.